This T cell receptor beta chain originates from a study of T cells after yellow fever vaccination. The wider study: The SMART-Seq v4 Ultra Low Input method served to prepare the low-cell-number fractions.

Study-wide results and caveats: The secondary response peaked faster, at day 5 versus 15, but was weaker. Just a small share of clonotypes turned up in the CD4 compartment as well as the CD8 compartment.

With regard to this clonotype: Its specificity is not known.

TCRdb re-analysed the 5' RACE reads in MiXCR, keeping a single row per CDR3 protein. The sample consists of about 350,000 distinct CDR3 sequences, about 8.3% of them appearing once. The source material was PBMCs, sampled 35 to 50 days after the first yellow fever vaccination. The sequence was obtained from a man in his late teens or twenties who received the YFV17D yellow fever vaccine.

The CDR3 sequence is CASSLGAGVYNEQFF. The CDR3 DNA reads as TGTGCCAGCAGCTTGGGAGCGGGGGTGTACAATGAGCAGTTCTTC. This rearrangement joins TRBV7-2 to TRBJ2-1; 8 nucleotides line up with TRBD2. V shed 3 bases, J shed 4 bases, and the junction held 5 bases outside the gene matches. The CDR3 has 15 residues. CDR1 and CDR2 (germline): SGHTA, FQGNSA.